The sequence of this TCR beta chain was determined in a study of post-analysis software for immune sequencing data. Study context: Relapsing-remitting, secondary progressive and progressive-relapsing multiple sclerosis courses were included. Study conclusions and caveats: With F measure, samples from one preparation batch clustered together strongly. Included in a set of four or five TRBV segments more frequent in patients than controls were TRBV5-6, TRBV5-1 and TRBV20-1. Patients with multiple sclerosis recorded significantly lower normalized Chao1 diversity than controls, the study found.

CDR3 length: 17 amino acids. V lost 10 bases to trimming and J lost 2 bases; unmatched junction nucleotides: 11. Germline V lookup: CDR1 MDHEN, CDR2 SYDVKM. TCR beta cDNA libraries had unique molecular identifiers. Input amounts of about 0.85 to 10 million T cells were used. These gave 500,000 or so cDNA molecules, so each molecule approximated one T cell. TCRdb ran MiXCR on the PCR reads and lists one entry per CDR3 protein. The table has about 200,000 distinct CDR3 sequences, about 30% seen once. This clonotype was observed a few times. What it recognizes is unknown. The specimen was blood. This TCR derives from a girl aged 2-17 years with multiple sclerosis. The genes are TRBV28 and TRBJ1-4; 12 positions match TRBD1. The chain's CDR3 is CATQFTGQGATNEKLFF. The CDR3 coding sequence is TGTGCCACCCAGTTTACGGGACAGGGGGCGACTAATGAAAAACTGTTTTTT. The full variable domain, its missing parts supplied by reference TRBV28 and TRBJ1-4, is DVKVTQSSRYLVKRTGEKVFLECVQDMDHENMFWYRQDPGLGLRLIYFSYDVKMKEKGDIPEGYSVSREKKERFSLILESASTNQTSMYLCATQFTGQGATNEKLFFGSGTQLSVL.